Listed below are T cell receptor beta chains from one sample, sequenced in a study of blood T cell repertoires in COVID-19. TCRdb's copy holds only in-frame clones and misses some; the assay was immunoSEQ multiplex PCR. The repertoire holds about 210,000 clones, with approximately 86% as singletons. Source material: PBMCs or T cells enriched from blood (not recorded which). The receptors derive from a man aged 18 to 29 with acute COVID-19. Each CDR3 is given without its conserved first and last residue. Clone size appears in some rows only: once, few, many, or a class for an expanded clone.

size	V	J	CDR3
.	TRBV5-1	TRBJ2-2	ASSLASGRGTGELF
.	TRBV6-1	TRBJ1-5	ASSETPGGSQPQH
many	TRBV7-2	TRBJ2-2	ASSLSTSGNPNTGELF
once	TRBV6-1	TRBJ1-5	ASSEDKMGQNQGEPQH
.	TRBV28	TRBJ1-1	ASSPGTGVGMNTEAF
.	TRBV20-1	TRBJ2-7	SAREGDTQY
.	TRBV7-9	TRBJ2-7	ASSLVEGPGGEQY
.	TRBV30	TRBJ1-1	ACTTGNTEAF
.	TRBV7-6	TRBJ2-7	ASSQTSGASYEQY
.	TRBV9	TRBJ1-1	ASSRGGVSEAF
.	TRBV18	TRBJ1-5	ASSPDGEYSNQPQH
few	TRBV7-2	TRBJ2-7	ASSLTSHYEQY
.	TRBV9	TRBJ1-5	ASSSTGLGNQPQH
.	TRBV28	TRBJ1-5	ASSLITGGNQPQH
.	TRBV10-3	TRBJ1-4	AISESIAQFNEKLF
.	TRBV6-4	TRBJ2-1	ASSPGTGHYNEQF
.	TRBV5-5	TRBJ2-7	ASSLWSGPSYEQY
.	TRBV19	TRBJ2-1	ASSIARLNRPTNEQF
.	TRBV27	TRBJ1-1	ASSLSQGGTEAF
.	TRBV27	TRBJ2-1	ASSLYGQGSDEQF
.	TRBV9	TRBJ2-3	ASSVGLAGGPSTDTQY
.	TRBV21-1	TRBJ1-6	VNRGNSPLH
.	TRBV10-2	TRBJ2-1	ASGGWAGEVGDINEQF
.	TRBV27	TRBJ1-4	ASSLTGPRPRPHNEKLF
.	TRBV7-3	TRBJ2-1	ASSLGDPTYNEQF
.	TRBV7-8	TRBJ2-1	ASSFGLAGGPQF
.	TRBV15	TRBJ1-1	ATSRDAWTGVSEAF
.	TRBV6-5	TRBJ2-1	ASSYKTGGDEQF
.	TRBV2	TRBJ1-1	ASSETPNTEAF
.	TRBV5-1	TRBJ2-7	ASSSRDRGGEQY
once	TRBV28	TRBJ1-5	ASNAGSLNQPQH
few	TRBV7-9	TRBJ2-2	ASSPRARAGDYNAGELF
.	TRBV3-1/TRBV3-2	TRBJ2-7	ASSREGRHEQY
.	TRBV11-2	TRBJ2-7	ASSSVAGGTYEQY
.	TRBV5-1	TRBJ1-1	ASSLGGGGNTEAF
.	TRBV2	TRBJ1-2	ASKEDLGLGGYT
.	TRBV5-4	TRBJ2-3	ASSLHEGTDTQY
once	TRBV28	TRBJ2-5	ASTEAGSAKTQY
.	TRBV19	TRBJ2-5	ASSKTSGRAERGTQY
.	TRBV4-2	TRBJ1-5	ASSQEGPSQQNQPQH
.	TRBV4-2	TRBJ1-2	ASSQDGVPYGYT
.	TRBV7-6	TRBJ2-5	ASSQTGRQETQY
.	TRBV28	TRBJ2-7	ASIGGQGYEQY
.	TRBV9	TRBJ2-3	ASSVDGREFDTQY
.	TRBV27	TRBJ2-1	ASSWASGSPYNEQF